This T cell receptor (beta chain) was retrieved from a study of T-cell reconstitution after alpha-beta-depleted transplantation in children. Trimming cost V 2 bases and J 2 bases, with 6 bases left between them. Germline V CDR1 and CDR2: MNHEY, SMNVEV (reference sequence). This CDR3 spans 13 amino acids. Unique molecular identifiers were incorporated into the prepared TCRbeta library. TCRdb reprocessed the PCR reads via MiXCR and lists one record per CDR3 protein. The sample has over 45,000 distinct CDR3 sequences; 7.5% to 10% are singletons. Sample: PBMCs, mostly from graft donor cells, taken 60 days after TCRalphabeta/CD19-depleted stem cell transplant. V and J are TRBV27 and TRBJ2-5; no definite D call. The sequence was obtained from a male patient between 2 and 10 years old who had a stem cell transplant for chronic granulomatous disease, so the T cells may come from the graft donor. CDR3 region: CASSLTLQETQYF. The CDR3 nucleotides read TGTGCCAGCAGTTTAACACTACAAGAGACCCAGTACTTC.